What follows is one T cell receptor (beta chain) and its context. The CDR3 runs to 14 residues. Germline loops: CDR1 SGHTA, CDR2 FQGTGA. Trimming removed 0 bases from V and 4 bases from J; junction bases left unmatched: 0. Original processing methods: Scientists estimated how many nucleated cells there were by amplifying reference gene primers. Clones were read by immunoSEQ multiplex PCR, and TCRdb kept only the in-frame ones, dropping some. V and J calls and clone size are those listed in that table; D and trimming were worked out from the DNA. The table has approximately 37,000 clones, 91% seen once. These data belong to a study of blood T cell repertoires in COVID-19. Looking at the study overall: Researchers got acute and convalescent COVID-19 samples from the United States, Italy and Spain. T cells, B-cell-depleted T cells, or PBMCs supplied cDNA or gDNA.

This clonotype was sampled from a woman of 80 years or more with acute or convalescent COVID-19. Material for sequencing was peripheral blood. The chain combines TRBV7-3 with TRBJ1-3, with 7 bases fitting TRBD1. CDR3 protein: CASSLTGGGNTIYF. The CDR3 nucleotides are TGTGCCAGCAGCTTAACAGGGGGCGGAAACACCATATATTTT.